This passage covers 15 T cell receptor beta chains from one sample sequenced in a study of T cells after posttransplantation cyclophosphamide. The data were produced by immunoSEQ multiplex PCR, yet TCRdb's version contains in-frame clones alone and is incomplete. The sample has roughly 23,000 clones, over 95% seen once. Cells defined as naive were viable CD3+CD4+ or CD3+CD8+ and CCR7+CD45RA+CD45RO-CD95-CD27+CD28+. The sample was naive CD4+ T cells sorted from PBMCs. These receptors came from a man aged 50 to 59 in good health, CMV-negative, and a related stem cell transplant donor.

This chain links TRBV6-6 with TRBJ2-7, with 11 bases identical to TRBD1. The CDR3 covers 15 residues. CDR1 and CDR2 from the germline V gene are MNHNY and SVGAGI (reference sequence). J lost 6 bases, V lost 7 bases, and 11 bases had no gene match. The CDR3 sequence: CASTSRTGGIREQYF. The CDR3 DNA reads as TGTGCCAGCACCTCCAGGACAGGGGGCATTCGCGAGCAGTACTTC.

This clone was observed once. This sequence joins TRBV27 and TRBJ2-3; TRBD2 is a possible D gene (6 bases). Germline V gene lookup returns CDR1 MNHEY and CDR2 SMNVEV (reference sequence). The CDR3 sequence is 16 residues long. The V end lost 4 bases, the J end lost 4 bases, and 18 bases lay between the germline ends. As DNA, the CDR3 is TGTGCCAGCAGTTATGAAAAACGCCCGGGGGCAGATACGCAGTATTTT. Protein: CASSYEKRPGADTQYF.

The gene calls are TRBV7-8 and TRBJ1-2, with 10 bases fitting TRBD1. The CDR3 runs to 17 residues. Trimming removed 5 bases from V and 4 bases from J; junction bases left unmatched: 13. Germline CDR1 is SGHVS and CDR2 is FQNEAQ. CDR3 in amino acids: CASSPDRGNSLLYGYTF. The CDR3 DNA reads TGTGCCAGCAGCCCGGACAGGGGGAACTCCTTACTCTATGGCTACACCTTC.

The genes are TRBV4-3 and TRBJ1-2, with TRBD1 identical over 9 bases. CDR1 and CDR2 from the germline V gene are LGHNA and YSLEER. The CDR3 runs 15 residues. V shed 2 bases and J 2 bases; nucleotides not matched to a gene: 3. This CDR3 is CASSQLDRGNYGYTF. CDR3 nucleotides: TGCGCCAGCAGCCAACTGGACAGGGGCAACTATGGCTACACCTTC.

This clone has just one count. CDR3 loop: CASSSEGYTF. CDR3 nucleotide sequence: TGTGCCAGCAGCTCGGAGGGTTACACCTTC. The V and J genes are TRBV9 and TRBJ1-2; D is undetermined. The CDR3 has 10 residues. V shed 4 bases and J shed 11 bases, with 9 bases lying between them. Germline V gene data show CDR1 as SGDLS and CDR2 as YYNGEE.

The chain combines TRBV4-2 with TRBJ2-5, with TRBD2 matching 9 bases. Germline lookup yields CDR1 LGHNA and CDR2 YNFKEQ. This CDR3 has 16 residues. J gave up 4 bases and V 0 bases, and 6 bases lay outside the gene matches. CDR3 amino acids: CASSQDGSGRGETQYF. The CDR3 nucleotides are TGTGCCAGCAGCCAAGATGGTAGCGGGAGAGGAGAGACCCAGTACTTC.

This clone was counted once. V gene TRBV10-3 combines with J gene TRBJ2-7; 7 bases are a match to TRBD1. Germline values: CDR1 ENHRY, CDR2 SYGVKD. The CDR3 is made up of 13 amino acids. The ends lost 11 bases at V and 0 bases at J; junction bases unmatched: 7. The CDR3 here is CAAGQASSYEQYF. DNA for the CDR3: TGTGCCGCTGGACAGGCTAGCTCCTACGAGCAGTACTTC.

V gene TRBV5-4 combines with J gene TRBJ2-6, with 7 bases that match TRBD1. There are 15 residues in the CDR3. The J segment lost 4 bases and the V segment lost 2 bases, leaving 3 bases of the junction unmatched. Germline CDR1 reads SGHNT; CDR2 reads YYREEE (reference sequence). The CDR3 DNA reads TGTGCCAGCAGCTTAGGGGGCCGGGGGGCCAACGTCCTGACTTTC. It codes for CASSLGGRGANVLTF.

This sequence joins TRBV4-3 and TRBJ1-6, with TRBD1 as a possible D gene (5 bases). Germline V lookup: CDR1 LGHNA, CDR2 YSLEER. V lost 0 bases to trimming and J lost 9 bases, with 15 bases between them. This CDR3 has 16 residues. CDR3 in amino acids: CASSQDVAGEASPLHF. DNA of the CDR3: TGCGCCAGCAGCCAAGATGTGGCGGGGGAAGCTTCACCCCTCCACTTT.

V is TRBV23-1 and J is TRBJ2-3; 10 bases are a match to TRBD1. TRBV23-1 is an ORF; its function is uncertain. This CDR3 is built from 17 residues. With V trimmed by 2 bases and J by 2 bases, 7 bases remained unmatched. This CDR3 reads CASSQRRGQGPTDTQYF. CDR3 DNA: TGCGCCAGCAGTCAACGGAGGGGACAGGGGCCCACAGATACGCAGTATTTT.

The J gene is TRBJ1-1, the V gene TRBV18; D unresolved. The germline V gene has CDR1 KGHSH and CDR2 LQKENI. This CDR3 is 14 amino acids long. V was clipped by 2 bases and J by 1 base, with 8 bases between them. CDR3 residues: CASSPGPKNTEAFF. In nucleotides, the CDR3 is TGTGCCAGCTCACCAGGGCCGAAGAACACTGAAGCTTTCTTT.

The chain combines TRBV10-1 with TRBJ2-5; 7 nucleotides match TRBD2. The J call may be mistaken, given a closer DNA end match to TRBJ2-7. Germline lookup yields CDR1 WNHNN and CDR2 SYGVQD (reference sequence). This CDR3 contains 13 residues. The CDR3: CASSAGLGYEQYF. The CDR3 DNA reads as TGCGCCAGCAGCGCCGGACTAGGTTACGAGCAGTACTTC.

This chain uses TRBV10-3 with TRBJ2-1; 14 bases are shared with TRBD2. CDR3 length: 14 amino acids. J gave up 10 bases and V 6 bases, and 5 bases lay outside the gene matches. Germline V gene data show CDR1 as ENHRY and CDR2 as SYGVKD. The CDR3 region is CAIRGGLAGAEQFF. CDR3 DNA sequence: TGTGCCATCAGGGGGGGACTAGCGGGGGCGGAGCAGTTCTTC.

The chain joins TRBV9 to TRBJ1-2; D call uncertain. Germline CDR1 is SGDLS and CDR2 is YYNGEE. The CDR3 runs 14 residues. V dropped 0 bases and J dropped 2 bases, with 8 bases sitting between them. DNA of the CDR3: TGTGCCAGCAGCGTAGGGGAGGTCAACTATGGCTACACCTTC. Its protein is CASSVGEVNYGYTF.

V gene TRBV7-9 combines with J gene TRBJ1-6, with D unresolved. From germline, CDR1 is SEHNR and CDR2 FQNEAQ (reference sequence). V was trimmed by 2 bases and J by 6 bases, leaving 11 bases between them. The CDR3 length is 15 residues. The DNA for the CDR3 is TGTGCCAGCAGCTTATTGTCCTCGGGTAATTCACCCCTCCACTTT. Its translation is CASSLLSSGNSPLHF.